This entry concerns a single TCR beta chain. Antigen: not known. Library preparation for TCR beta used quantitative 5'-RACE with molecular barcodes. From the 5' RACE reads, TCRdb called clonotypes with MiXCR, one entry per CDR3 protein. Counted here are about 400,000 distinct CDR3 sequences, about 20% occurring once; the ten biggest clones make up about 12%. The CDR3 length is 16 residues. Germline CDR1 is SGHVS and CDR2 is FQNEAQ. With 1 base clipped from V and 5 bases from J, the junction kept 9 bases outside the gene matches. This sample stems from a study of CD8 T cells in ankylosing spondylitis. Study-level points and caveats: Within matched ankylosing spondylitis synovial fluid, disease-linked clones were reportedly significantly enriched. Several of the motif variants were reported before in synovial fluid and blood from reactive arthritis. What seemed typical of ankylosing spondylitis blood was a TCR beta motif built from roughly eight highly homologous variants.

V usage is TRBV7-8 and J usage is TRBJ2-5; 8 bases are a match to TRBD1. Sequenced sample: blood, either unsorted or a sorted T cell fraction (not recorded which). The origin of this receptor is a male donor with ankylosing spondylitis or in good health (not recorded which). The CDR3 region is CASSLGGTGDSETQYF. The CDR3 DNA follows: TGTGCCAGCAGCTTAGGAGGGACAGGAGATTCGGAGACCCAGTACTTC.